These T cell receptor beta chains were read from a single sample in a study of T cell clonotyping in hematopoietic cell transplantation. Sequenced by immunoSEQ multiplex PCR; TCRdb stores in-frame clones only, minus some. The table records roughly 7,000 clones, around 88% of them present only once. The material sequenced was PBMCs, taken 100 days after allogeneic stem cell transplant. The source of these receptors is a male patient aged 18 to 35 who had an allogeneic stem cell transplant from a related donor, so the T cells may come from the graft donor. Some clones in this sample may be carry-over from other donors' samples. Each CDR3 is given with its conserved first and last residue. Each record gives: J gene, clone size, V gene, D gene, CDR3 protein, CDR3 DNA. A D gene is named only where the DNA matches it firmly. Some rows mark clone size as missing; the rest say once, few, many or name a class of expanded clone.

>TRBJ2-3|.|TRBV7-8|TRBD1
CASSPDRGTDTQYF
TGTGCCAGCAGCCCAGACAGGGGCACAGATACGCAGTATTTT
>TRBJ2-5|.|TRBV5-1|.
CASSSQETQYF
TGCGCCAGCAGCTCGCAAGAGACCCAGTACTTC
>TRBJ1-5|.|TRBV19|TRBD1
CASSPRTGAYRDSNQPQHF
TGTGCCAGTAGTCCCCGGACAGGGGCCTATAGAGATAGCAATCAGCCCCAGCATTTT
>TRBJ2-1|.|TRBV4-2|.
CASSPLYATYNEQFF
TGTGCCAGCAGCCCCCTTTACGCCACCTACAATGAGCAGTTCTTC
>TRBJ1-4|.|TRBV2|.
CASSEGTSTNEKLFF
TGTGCCAGCAGTGAAGGGACATCAACTAATGAAAAACTGTTTTTT
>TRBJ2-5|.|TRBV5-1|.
CASSLEGGTKTQYF
TGCGCCAGCAGCTTGGAGGGGGGGACGAAAACCCAGTACTTC
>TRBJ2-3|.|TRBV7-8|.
CASSLREHTTDTQYF
TGTGCCAGCAGCTTAAGGGAGCACACGACAGATACGCAGTATTTT
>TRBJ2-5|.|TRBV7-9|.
CASSQGPLRTQYF
TGTGCCAGCAGCCAGGGCCCCCTTAGGACCCAGTACTTC
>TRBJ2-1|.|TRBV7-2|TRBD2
CASSWGLAGYNEQFF
TGTGCCAGCAGCTGGGGACTAGCGGGATACAATGAGCAGTTCTTC
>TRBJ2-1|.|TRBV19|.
CASSLQTAKVVF
TGTGCCAGTAGCCTGCAGACAGCCAAGGTGGTCTTC
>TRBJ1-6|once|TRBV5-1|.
CASSYTLVSYNSPLHF
TGCGCCAGCAGCTATACCCTCGTCTCCTATAATTCACCCCTCCACTTT
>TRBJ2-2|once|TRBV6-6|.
CASSLRAPAGELFF
TGTGCCAGCAGTCTCCGGGCCCCGGCCGGGGAGCTGTTTTTT
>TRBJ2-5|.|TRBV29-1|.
CSVEDNRAGGETQYF
TGCAGCGTTGAAGATAATCGAGCGGGTGGAGAGACCCAGTACTTC
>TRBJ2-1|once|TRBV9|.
CASSQLTDLQFF
TGTGCCAGCAGCCAGCTGACAGATTTGCAGTTCTTC
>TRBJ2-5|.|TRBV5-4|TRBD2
CASSFSAGAGETQYF
TGTGCCAGCAGCTTCAGCGCGGGAGCTGGAGAGACCCAGTACTTC
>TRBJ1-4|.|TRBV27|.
CASSGTRNEKLFF
TGTGCCAGCTCTGGGACACGTAATGAAAAACTGTTTTTT
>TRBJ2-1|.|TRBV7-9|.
CASSPFSGATYNEQFF
TGTGCCAGCAGCCCCTTTTCTGGAGCCACCTACAATGAGCAGTTCTTC
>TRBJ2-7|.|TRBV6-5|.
CASSYSGGGRGEQYF
TGTGCCAGCAGTTACTCAGGAGGGGGCCGCGGGGAGCAGTACTTC
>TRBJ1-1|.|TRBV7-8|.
CASSLAIYTEAFF
TGTGCCAGCAGCTTAGCCATTTACACTGAAGCTTTCTTT
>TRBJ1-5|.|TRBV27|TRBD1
CASSPNRGLQPQHF
TGTGCCAGCAGTCCCAACAGGGGATTACAGCCCCAGCATTTT
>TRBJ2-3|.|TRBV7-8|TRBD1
CASSSMTGLDTQYF
TGTGCCAGCAGCTCAATGACAGGGCTGGATACGCAGTATTTT
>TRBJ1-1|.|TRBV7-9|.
CASSLRRGPGLNTEAFF
TGTGCCAGCAGCTTGCGACGGGGCCCCGGTTTGAACACTGAAGCTTTCTTT
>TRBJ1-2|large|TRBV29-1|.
CSVEGQGEGYTF
TGCAGCGTTGAAGGCCAGGGTGAAGGCTACACCTTC
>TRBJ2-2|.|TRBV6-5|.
CASSSGEAGELFF
TGTGCCAGCAGTTCGGGGGAGGCCGGGGAGCTGTTTTTT
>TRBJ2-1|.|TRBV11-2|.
CASSLMGSYNEQFF
TGTGCCAGCAGCTTAATGGGTTCCTACAATGAGCAGTTCTTC
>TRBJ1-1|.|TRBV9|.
CASSPRGKGETEAFF
TGTGCCAGCAGCCCGAGGGGGAAGGGAGAAACTGAAGCTTTCTTT
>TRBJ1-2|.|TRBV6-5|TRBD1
CASSYLRQGADGYTF
TGTGCCAGCAGTTACTTACGACAGGGGGCGGATGGCTACACCTTC
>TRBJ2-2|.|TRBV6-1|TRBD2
CADRPLAGDTGELFF
TGTGCCGACCGTCCACTAGCGGGGGACACCGGGGAGCTGTTTTTT